This T cell receptor beta chain was observed in a study of blood T cell repertoires in COVID-19. As for the study in general: Whether acute or convalescent, the COVID-19 samples came from the United States, Italy and Spain. Nucleic acid was either cDNA or gDNA, and it came from T cells, B-cell-depleted T cells, or PBMCs.

Per the authors' pipeline: Amplified reference gene primers provided the basis for estimating nucleated cell counts. Measured with immunoSEQ multiplex PCR; TCRdb has only the in-frame clones, and not every one. The V and J calls and clone size were taken over from that table, and D and trimming were inferred from the DNA. The repertoire consists of fewer than 15,000 clones, with 84% occurring once and the leading ten covering over 30%. This clone occurred once. The germline V gene encodes CDR1 MNHEY and CDR2 SVGAGI. CDR3 size: 11 residues. Deletions cut 10 bases from V and 4 bases from J, with 8 bases between.

This TCR came from a man aged 50 or older with active COVID-19. V usage is TRBV6-5 and J usage is TRBJ2-1, with D possibly matching TRBD1 (6 bases). Sequencing used peripheral blood. CDR3 nucleotides: TGTGCCATCGGACAGTACAATGAGCAGTTCTTC. Protein: CAIGQYNEQFF.